Listed below are T cell receptor beta chains from one sample, sequenced in a study of read filtering for tumor transcriptome and immune sequencing. TCRdb re-derived calls from the reads in MiXCR, one entry per CDR3 protein. Among 30,000 to 40,000 distinct CDR3 sequences listed, roughly 10% were seen once. The sequencing sample was made of a population of CD138-negative cells sorted from bone marrow. The origin of the receptors is a donor aged 40 or over with multiple myeloma. The CDR3 runs from the conserved cysteine through the conserved F or W. The D gene is left open where the match is weak. Size tells how often a clone was seen (once, few, many) or the class of an expanded clone, and some rows leave it out.

j_call,d_call,clone_size,v_call,cdr3_nt,cdr3_aa
TRBJ2-1,-,many,TRBV9,TGTGCCAGCAGCGTGGGGACTCTCTACAATGAGCAGTTCTTC,CASSVGTLYNEQFF
TRBJ2-7,TRBD1,many,TRBV2,TGTGCCAGCAGGAACAGGGGCCCCTCGGAAGAGCAGTACTTC,CASRNRGPSEEQYF
TRBJ1-4,TRBD1,many,TRBV11-2,TGTGCCAGCAGCTTCATAGGGGGCGAAAAACTGTTTTTT,CASSFIGGEKLFF
TRBJ2-7,-,many,TRBV12-2,TGTGCAAGTCGCTTACCTACAACGGGACAGGGGTGGATCGACGAGCAGTACTTC,CASRLPTTGQGWIDEQYF
TRBJ2-3,-,many,TRBV28,TGTGCCAGCAGTTCCCCCTGGACCAGCACAGATACGCAGTATTTT,CASSSPWTSTDTQYF
TRBJ1-1,-,-,TRBV29-1,TGCAGCGGATGGGAGCTTGAAGCTTTCTTT,CSGWELEAFF
TRBJ1-1,-,many,TRBV28,TGTGCCAGCAGTGTCGGACTTACTGAAGCTTTCTTT,CASSVGLTEAFF
TRBJ2-7,TRBD1,many,TRBV5-1,TGCGCCAGCAGCTGGGGACAGGGGGCCTACGAGCAGTACTTC,CASSWGQGAYEQYF
TRBJ2-1,-,many,TRBV30,TGTGCCCTGTCGGGGGCGGACAATGAGCAGTTCTTC,CALSGADNEQFF
TRBJ2-1,TRBD2,many,TRBV29-1,TGCAGCGTTGCAAGACTAGCGGGGGAGAATGAGCAGTTCTTC,CSVARLAGENEQFF
TRBJ2-3,-,-,TRBV5-8,TGTGCCAGCAGCTTAAGGTCCGCGGGGGCTAGCACAGATACGCAGTATTTT,CASSLRSAGASTDTQYF
TRBJ2-3,TRBD2,few,TRBV7-9,TGTGCCAGCAGCTTAGCGAACGGGCTAGCGGGCACAGATACGCAGTATTTT,CASSLANGLAGTDTQYF
TRBJ1-5,-,many,TRBV5-6,TGTGCCAGCAGCTTGGGTTGGGGGCAGCCCCAGCATTTT,CASSLGWGQPQHF
TRBJ1-5,-,once,TRBV12-3/TRBV12-4,TGTGCCAGCAGCGGAGACTTTGGGGCCATACTAAATCAGCCCCAGCATTTT,CASSGDFGAILNQPQHF
TRBJ2-5,-,many,TRBV7-8,TGTGCCAGCAGCTTAGCGCCAGTACACCAAGAGACCCAGTACTTC,CASSLAPVHQETQYF
TRBJ2-2,-,many,TRBV7-2,TGTGCCAGCAGTAGGAGCGGTAATGCGAACACCGGGGAGCTGTTTTTT,CASSRSGNANTGELFF
TRBJ2-1,-,many,TRBV3-1,TGTGCCAGCAGCCAAGGGGGGGGGGCTCCCTCCTACAATGAGCAGTTCTTC,CASSQGGGAPSYNEQFF
TRBJ2-7,-,many,TRBV4-1,TGCGCCAGCAGCCAAGGATACGGGGCCAAGGGGTACGAGCAGTACTTC,CASSQGYGAKGYEQYF
TRBJ2-5,-,many,TRBV28,TGTGCCAGCATGAACCTCCAAGAGACCCAGTACTTC,CASMNLQETQYF
TRBJ2-7,-,many,TRBV29-1,TGCAGCGTTTCCGACAGGTACGAGCAGTACTTC,CSVSDRYEQYF
TRBJ2-1,TRBD2,many,TRBV6-5,TGTGCCAGCAGTCCCGGGACTAGCGCAAACAATGAGCAGTTCTTC,CASSPGTSANNEQFF
TRBJ2-1,TRBD1,many,TRBV7-9,TGTGCCAGCAGCTTATGGAAGGGACAGGGTTACAATGAGCAGTTCTTC,CASSLWKGQGYNEQFF
TRBJ2-1,-,many,TRBV20-1,TGCAGTGCTAGTCCCCCCACGGGGGCCCCCTACAATGAGCAGTTCTTC,CSASPPTGAPYNEQFF
TRBJ2-7,-,many,TRBV29-1,TGCAGCGTTGCACAGGACTTCCAGGCCGAGCAGTACTTC,CSVAQDFQAEQYF
TRBJ2-3,TRBD1,medium-sized,TRBV29-1,TGCAGCGTTGAATCGCGGGACAGGGGTACAGATACGCAGTATTTT,CSVESRDRGTDTQYF
TRBJ2-5,-,many,TRBV30,TGTGCCTGGAGTCTGCCGGGCGCCGAGACCCAGTACTTC,CAWSLPGAETQYF
TRBJ1-1,-,many,TRBV2,TGTGCCAGCAGGTTGTTTTTTCAGAACACTGAAGCTTTCTTT,CASRLFFQNTEAFF
TRBJ2-1,-,many,TRBV4-1,TGCGCCAGCAGCCAAGTTGGGACGATAAGCTACAATGAGCAGTTCTTC,CASSQVGTISYNEQFF
TRBJ2-1,TRBD2,many,TRBV7-2,TGTGCCAGCAGCTTAGGTCCAGCGGGGGCCTACAATGAGCAGTTCTTC,CASSLGPAGAYNEQFF
TRBJ1-1,-,many,TRBV29-1,TGCAGCGCCTCACGGGACTCCATGAACACTGAAGCTTTCTTT,CSASRDSMNTEAFF
TRBJ2-1,TRBD2,many,TRBV7-2,TGTGCCAGCAGCTCTACTAGCGGGGACTACAATGAGCAGTTCTTC,CASSSTSGDYNEQFF
TRBJ2-3,TRBD1,many,TRBV7-2,TGTGCCAGTAAGACAGGGGAAGTCACAGATACGCAGTATTTT,CASKTGEVTDTQYF
TRBJ2-5,TRBD2,many,TRBV2,TGTGCCAGCAGGCCGGGACTAGCGGGGGAGTACAAAGAGACCCAGTACTTC,CASRPGLAGEYKETQYF
TRBJ2-7,TRBD1,-,TRBV29-1,TGCAGCGTTGAGTACGGGACAGGGTTTAACGAGCAGTACTTC,CSVEYGTGFNEQYF
TRBJ2-7,TRBD1,many,TRBV9,TGTGCCAGCAGCCCAGGACAGGGCAAAGCGCGGGAGCAGTACTTC,CASSPGQGKAREQYF
TRBJ2-5,-,many,TRBV29-1,TGCAGCGTTTCAGACCCCGGGGGCCGGACTGCACCTTATGAAGCCCCCCAGGAGACCCAGTACTTC,CSVSDPGGRTAPYEAPQETQYF
TRBJ2-2,TRBD2,many,TRBV11-3,TGTGCCAGCAGCCGGGGACTAGAGAACACCGGGGAGCTGTTTTTT,CASSRGLENTGELFF
TRBJ2-1,TRBD1,-,TRBV24-1,TGTGCCGCTTCTGAGACAGGGGGTTACAATGAGCAGTTCTTC,CAASETGGYNEQFF
TRBJ2-1,-,many,TRBV5-1,TGCGCCAGCAGCTTGGAGGGGCCCGGAGGGGAGCAGTTCTTC,CASSLEGPGGEQFF
TRBJ2-3,-,many,TRBV2,TGTGCCAGCAGACCCGGGACCCCGAGCACAGATACGCAGTATTTT,CASRPGTPSTDTQYF
TRBJ1-1,-,many,TRBV29-1,TGCAGCGGAACTAAACAGGGCCTGGGCACTGAAGCTTTCTTT,CSGTKQGLGTEAFF
TRBJ2-5,TRBD2,many,TRBV11-2,TGTGCCAGCAGTAAAAATAGCGGGGGGTCACAAGAGACCCAGTACTTC,CASSKNSGGSQETQYF
TRBJ2-2,-,once,TRBV3-1,TGTGCCAGCAGCCAGGCTCTACATGCCGGGGAGCTGTTTTTT,CASSQALHAGELFF
TRBJ2-5,-,many,TRBV5-6,TGTGCCAGCAGCCCGACAGTCCAAGAGACCCAGTACTTC,CASSPTVQETQYF
TRBJ2-3,-,many,TRBV12-3/TRBV12-4,TGTGCCAGCGGGGGAATCCCGGGGGATACGCAGTATTTT,CASGGIPGDTQYF
TRBJ1-5,-,many,TRBV5-1,TGCGCCAGCAGCTTCGGCACTCGGGATCAGCCCCAGCATTTT,CASSFGTRDQPQHF
TRBJ1-4,TRBD1,many,TRBV28,TGTGCCAGCAGCTTCCCCGACAGGGGGAATGAAAAACTGTTTTTT,CASSFPDRGNEKLFF
TRBJ2-3,-,-,TRBV7-6,TGTGCCAGCAGCTTATCGGCAGGGTTGAGCACAGATACGCAGTATTTT,CASSLSAGLSTDTQYF
TRBJ2-3,-,many,TRBV7-6,TGTGCCAGCAGCTTAAGTTGGGGGGAGGCAGATACGCAGTATTTT,CASSLSWGEADTQYF